The next 15 T cell receptor beta chains were all read from a single sample in a study of blood T cell repertoires in COVID-19. The protocol was immunoSEQ multiplex PCR, while the TCRdb copy is restricted to in-frame clones and leaves out a portion. The table records about 270,000 clones, 70% to 90% of them present only once. The source material was PBMCs or T cells enriched from blood (not recorded which). Receptors originate from a man aged 18 to 35 who had recovered from COVID-19.

V usage is TRBV18 and J usage is TRBJ1-2; TRBD1 matches 9 bases. Unmatched junction bases numbered 1, after V lost 4 bases and J lost 4 bases. In germline, CDR1 is KGHSH, CDR2 LQKENI. CDR3 length: 13 residues. The CDR3 sequence: CASSQGQGYGYTF. Here the CDR3 DNA reads TGTGCCAGCTCACAGGGACAGGGCTATGGCTACACCTTC.

The CDR3 DNA reads TGTGCCAGTAGTTACGGGACAGGTACCTACGAGCAGTACTTC. Protein product: CASSYGTGTYEQYF. The chain carries TRBV19 and TRBJ2-7; 8 positions match TRBD1. Losses at the gene ends were 5 bases for V and 2 bases for J; bases not matched to a gene: 5. The CDR3 is made up of 14 amino acids. Per germline, CDR1 LNHDA and CDR2 SQIVND (reference sequence).

Remarks on this clone: One end of the junction is discordant with germline, which a read error may explain. The chain carries TRBV19 and TRBJ2-7; 11 bases align to TRBD2. The germline V gene has CDR1 LNHDA and CDR2 SQIVND (reference sequence). The CDR3 contains 13 residues. CDR3 nucleotide sequence: TGTGCCAGTACCGATACGGGACTAGCGGCCCCCTTTTTC. The encoded protein is CASTDTGLAAPFF.

Note on this clone: The same CDR3 is also encoded by other DNA sequences in this sample. The chain combines TRBV3-1 (or the pseudogene TRBV3-2) with TRBJ1-3; D ambiguous. The CDR3 contains 14 residues. Germline V gene lookup returns CDR1 LGHDT and CDR2 YNNKEL (reference sequence). V was cut by 0 bases and J by 3 bases, with 6 bases left in between. This CDR3 is CASSQEGGGNTIYF. The CDR3 region has the DNA TGTGCCAGCAGCCAAGAGGGAGGTGGAAACACCATATATTTT.

The count of this clone is one. The CDR3 nucleotides read TGTGCCAGCAGCTTTTTTTCAGCGGGGAAATTGGACGAGCAGTACTTC. It codes for CASSFFSAGKLDEQYF. V usage is TRBV7-8 and J usage is TRBJ2-7; 7 bases map to TRBD2. This CDR3 is 16 amino acids long. The trim removed 3 bases at V and 5 bases at J, leaving 13 bases unmatched. CDR1 SGHVS and CDR2 FQNEAQ come from the germline V gene.

This chain connects TRBV10-3 to TRBJ2-7; D might be TRBD1 (5 bases). V was cut by 6 bases and J by 7 bases, with 16 bases left in between. There are 13 residues in the CDR3. From germline, CDR1 is ENHRY and CDR2 SYGVKD. CDR3 DNA sequence: TGTGCCATCAGCGTTACAGGCCCTGAAGAGCAGTACTTC. Protein: CAISVTGPEEQYF.

The chain couples TRBV2 to TRBJ1-2, with 8 bases identical to TRBD1. Per germline, CDR1 SNHLY and CDR2 FYNNEI. V shed 5 bases, J shed 3 bases, and the junction held 5 bases outside the gene matches. The CDR3 loop spans 14 amino acids. CDR3 in amino acids: CASSSGQGDYGYTF. CDR3 DNA sequence: TGTGCCAGCAGTTCCGGACAGGGCGACTATGGCTACACCTTC.

This chain uses TRBV19 with TRBJ2-5; possible D gene TRBD2, 7 bases. Germline V gives CDR1 LNHDA, CDR2 SQIVND (reference sequence). The V end was cut by 6 bases, the J end by 5 bases, with 19 bases between. CDR3 size: 15 residues. The CDR3 here is CASSSMGGAWETQYF. As DNA, the CDR3 is TGTGCCAGTAGCTCCATGGGGGGGGCGTGGGAGACCCAGTACTTC. Full variable domain (remainder filled in from reference TRBV19 and TRBJ2-5): DGGITQSPKYLFRKEGQNVTLSCEQNLNHDAMYWYRQDPGQGLRLIYYSQIVNDFQKGDIAEGYSVSREKKESFPLTVTSAQKNPTAFYLCASSSMGGAWETQYFGPGTRLLVL.

The genes are TRBV25-1 and TRBJ2-3; a weak D match, TRBD2 (5 bases). CDR1 and CDR2 from the germline V gene are MGHDK and SYGVNS. V gave up 3 bases and J gave up 2 bases, with 12 bases separating them. The CDR3 consists of 15 residues. The CDR3 nucleotides read TGTGCCAGCAGTGAGTCGAGAGGGAACACAGATACGCAGTATTTT. Translating it yields CASSESRGNTDTQYF.

The rearrangement joins TRBV7-9 to TRBJ2-3, with 8 nucleotides matching TRBD2. CDR1 and CDR2 (germline): SEHNR, FQNEAQ (reference sequence). The CDR3 covers 16 residues. V gave up 6 bases and J gave up 0 bases; unmatched junction bases: 8. CDR3: CASSFGLAASTDTQYF. The CDR3 DNA reads as TGTGCCAGCAGTTTCGGACTAGCCGCTAGCACAGATACGCAGTATTTT.

V and J are TRBV6-5 and TRBJ2-7; 7 nucleotides line up with TRBD2. The germline gives CDR1 MNHEY, CDR2 SVGAGI. V dropped 7 bases and J dropped 3; count of bases not matched to a gene: 12. The CDR3 is 15 residues long. Here the CDR3 reads CASISAASGGYEQYF. In DNA form, the CDR3 reads TGTGCCAGCATTTCGGCCGCTAGCGGTGGCTACGAGCAGTACTTC.

This chain's CDR3 is CASRLGQGQETQYF. In nucleotides, the CDR3 is TGTGCCAGCAGACTGGGACAGGGTCAAGAGACCCAGTACTTC. V gene TRBV6-5 combines with J gene TRBJ2-5; 9 bases fit TRBD1. Germline-derived CDR1 and CDR2 are MNHEY and SVGAGI. Trimming took 6 bases from V and 2 from J; bases not matched to a gene: 4. The CDR3 totals 14 residues.

J is TRBJ1-6 and V is TRBV2; 7 nucleotides match TRBD1. The CDR3 loop spans 14 amino acids. V was pared by 10 bases and J by 5 bases, with 8 bases of the junction left unmatched. Germline V gene lookup returns CDR1 SNHLY and CDR2 FYNNEI. The CDR3 reads CATSEGQHNSPLHF. CDR3 bases: TGTGCCACCTCAGAGGGACAGCATAATTCACCCCTCCACTTT.

The CDR3 here is CASRSEAGNTIYF. CDR3 DNA sequence: TGTGCCAGCAGGAGTGAGGCGGGAAACACCATATATTTT. J is TRBJ1-3 and V is TRBV6-5; no clear D gene. The CDR3 loop spans 13 amino acids. Germline V gives CDR1 MNHEY, CDR2 SVGAGI. Between the trimmed V and J ends, which lost 6 bases and 4 bases, there was a span of 10 bases.

The chain joins TRBV5-8 to TRBJ2-3; D ambiguous. This CDR3 is 12 amino acids long. CDR1 SGHTS and CDR2 YDEGEE come from the germline V gene. The V end was cut by 2 bases, the J end by 7 bases, with 8 bases between. The CDR3 is CASSLALNTQYF. The CDR3 nucleotides are TGTGCCAGCAGCTTAGCTCTCAATACGCAGTATTTT.